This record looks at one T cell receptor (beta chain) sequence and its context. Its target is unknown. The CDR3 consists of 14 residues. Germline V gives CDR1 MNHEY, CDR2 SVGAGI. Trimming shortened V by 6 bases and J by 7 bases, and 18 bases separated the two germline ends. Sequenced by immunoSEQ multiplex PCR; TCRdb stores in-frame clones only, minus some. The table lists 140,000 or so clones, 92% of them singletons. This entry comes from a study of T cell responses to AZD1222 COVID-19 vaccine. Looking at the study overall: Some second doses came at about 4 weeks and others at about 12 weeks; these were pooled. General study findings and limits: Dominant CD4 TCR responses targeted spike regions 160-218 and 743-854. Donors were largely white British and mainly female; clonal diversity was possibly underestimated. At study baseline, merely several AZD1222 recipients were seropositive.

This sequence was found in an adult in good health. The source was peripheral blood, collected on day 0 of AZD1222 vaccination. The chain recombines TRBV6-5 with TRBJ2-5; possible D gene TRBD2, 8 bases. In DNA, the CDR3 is TGTGCCAGCAGACGCGGGGACAGCGGGGGGACCCAGTACTTC. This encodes CASRRGDSGGTQYF.